The rows below give T cell receptor beta chains drawn from one sample of a study of PD-1 blockade in classical Hodgkin lymphoma. Generated by immunoSEQ multiplex PCR, the TCRdb table keeps only in-frame clones and is missing some. The table has 21,000 or so clones, about 80% seen once; the top ten hold roughly 42%. This material consisted of peripheral blood mononuclear cells (PBMCs), taken before the second cycle of nivolumab. The receptors shown here come from a human donor with classical Hodgkin lymphoma. Both conserved end residues are part of each CDR3. Each record gives: J gene, V gene, CDR3 protein.

J: TRBJ1-1; V: TRBV5-6; CDR3: CASSLYGEVGTEAFF
J: TRBJ1-2; V: TRBV12-2; CDR3: CASRLAAGGWDYGYTF
J: TRBJ2-7; V: TRBV5-1; CDR3: CASSLGDEQYF
J: TRBJ2-1; V: TRBV7-6; CDR3: CASGSLTEAFF
J: TRBJ1-2; V: TRBV30; CDR3: CALNPRDRGREGYTF
J: TRBJ2-1; V: TRBV5-5; CDR3: CASGKNMVNEQFF
J: TRBJ1-2; V: TRBV4-1; CDR3: CASSHSDRGVNGYTF
J: TRBJ2-1; V: TRBV10-1; CDR3: CASSGGLEAYNEQFF
J: TRBJ1-3; V: TRBV5-1; CDR3: CASTPDKTSGNTIYF
J: TRBJ2-2; V: TRBV5-1; CDR3: CASSLGQITGELFF
J: TRBJ2-7; V: TRBV27; CDR3: CASSASRLLLRLPYEQYF
J: TRBJ2-3; V: TRBV19; CDR3: CASKRTGNTDTQYF
J: TRBJ1-4; V: TRBV27; CDR3: CASIPTEKLFF
J: TRBJ1-3; V: TRBV29-1; CDR3: CSVELLTGPGNTIYF
J: TRBJ1-6; V: TRBV18; CDR3: CASSPPRGAPLHF
J: TRBJ2-5; V: TRBV12-2; CDR3: CASRLPIGAEETQYF
J: TRBJ2-1; V: TRBV5-6; CDR3: CASSPLGSSYNEQFF
J: TRBJ1-2; V: TRBV5-1; CDR3: CASSSTGRSAGYTF
J: TRBJ2-1; V: TRBV10-2; CDR3: CASSRPSGGIDEQFF
J: TRBJ2-4; V: TRBV6-4; CDR3: CASSQHPGGSGKNIQYF
J: TRBJ2-4; V: TRBV5-1; CDR3: CASSLNTPGTGINIQYF
J: TRBJ2-2; V: TRBV25-1; CDR3: CASSEWEAGELFF
J: TRBJ2-7; V: TRBV5-6; CDR3: CASTGPQRYEQYF